This T cell receptor beta chain was sequenced in a study of tumor-infiltrating lymphocytes in primary liver carcinoma. Co-extraction of RNA and DNA was performed on about 20-32 mg of unsorted bulk tissue. Primary liver carcinoma, confirmed by histopathology, was surgically resected. Germline CDR1 LGHNA, CDR2 YSLEER. This CDR3 is 18 amino acids long. The input was roughly 0.5 ug total RNA; TCR beta cDNA was made from it with a constant-region primer. Three nested multiplex PCR rounds of slightly modified ARM-PCR generated TCR beta libraries. TRBV1-TRBV30 forward primers paired with a C-beta reverse primer were used in the first two PCR rounds, which ran roughly 10 cycles each. One entry per CDR3 protein, called by TCRdb with MiXCR from the multiplex PCR reads. Among more than 20,000 distinct CDR3 sequences listed, about 79% were seen once. Note on this clonotype: The junction does not match germline at one end; this may be a read error.

The receptor was isolated from a woman aged 25 to 45 with primary liver carcinoma and hepatitis B virus infection. V and J are TRBV4-3 and TRBJ2-7; D may be TRBD2 (6 bases). The sequenced sample consisted of liver tumor tissue from sampling region 1. The subset: tumor region T1, superior pole. The CDR3 region has the DNA TGTGTCAGCAGCCAAGCTGTGACGGAGGGTCACATTAGCTACGAGCAGTACTTC. Its protein product is CVSSQAVTEGHISYEQYF.